This TCR beta chain was observed in a study of Ad26.COV2.S vaccination and SARS-CoV-2 variants. Some clones are missing from TCRdb's copy, which holds only in-frame ones; the method was immunoSEQ multiplex PCR. The data contain about 350,000 clones, around 83% of them singletons. This clone was observed a handful of times. As for treatment: approximately 18 received Ad26.COV2.S at low or high dose, single or two shots; about 5 received placebo; per-sample allocation not given. Sampling was performed 63 days after the first vaccine or placebo injection. Vaccine was an Ad26 vector expressing Wuhan-strain SARS-CoV-2 spike. V dropped 4 bases and J dropped 2 bases, with 11 bases sitting between them. The CDR3 is made up of 14 amino acids. Germline values: CDR1 SGHNT, CDR2 YENEEA.

This TCR was sampled from a person between 18 and 65 years old who received the Ad26.COV2.S COVID-19 vaccine or a placebo. Sequencing used peripheral blood, obtained in a trial of Ad26.COV2.S vaccine versus placebo. J is TRBJ1-1 and V is TRBV11-3; tentatively, D is TRBD1 (5 bases). CDR3 DNA sequence: TGTGCCAGCAGCTCCGGGACTGATAACACTGAAGCTTTCTTT. Translating gives CASSSGTDNTEAFF.